This TCR beta chain was observed in a study of T cells in Graves' hyperthyroidism and ophthalmopathy. It was uncontrolled infection, other autoimmune disease, pregnancy or lactation that excluded patients. This clonotype was recorded many times. It was RNA transcripts that yielded the amplified TCR beta CDR3 regions. A set of HTBI primers served as the primers for a first-round RT-PCR of the TCR CDR3. From the multiplex PCR reads, TCRdb called clonotypes with MiXCR, one entry per CDR3 protein. The sample shows around 290,000 distinct CDR3 sequences, roughly an eighth of them seen only once. Trimming cost V 5 bases and J 4 bases, with 14 bases left between them. This CDR3 comprises 14 residues. Germline values: CDR1 MDHEN, CDR2 SYDVKM.

This chain joins TRBV28 and TRBJ1-2; D gene uncertain. The TCR sequence derives from a woman aged 40 to 50 with Graves' hyperthyroidism. The sample consisted of blood. CDR3 residues: CASSATDGSYGYTF. In DNA, the CDR3 is TGTGCCAGCAGTGCGACGGACGGCAGCTATGGCTACACCTTC.